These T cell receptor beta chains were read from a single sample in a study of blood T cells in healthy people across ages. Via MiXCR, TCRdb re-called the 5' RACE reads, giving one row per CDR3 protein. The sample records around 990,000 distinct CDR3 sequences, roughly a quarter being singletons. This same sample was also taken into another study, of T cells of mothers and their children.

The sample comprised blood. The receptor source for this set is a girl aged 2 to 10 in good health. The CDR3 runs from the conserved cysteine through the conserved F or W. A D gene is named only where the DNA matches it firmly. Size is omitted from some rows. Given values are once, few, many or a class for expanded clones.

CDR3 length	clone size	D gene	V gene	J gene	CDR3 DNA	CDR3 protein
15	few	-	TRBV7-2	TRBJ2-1	TGTGCCAGCAGCTTTAACCTCGGGATTTACAATGAGCAGTTCTTC	CASSFNLGIYNEQFF
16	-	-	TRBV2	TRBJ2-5	TGTGCCAGCCTAGCAGTAGGATTCTGGGAAAGAGGGACCCAGTACTTC	CASLAVGFWERGTQYF
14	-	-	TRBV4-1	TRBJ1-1	TGCGCCAGCAGCCCTCGGAATTTTGAGCCTGAAGCTTTCTTT	CASSPRNFEPEAFF
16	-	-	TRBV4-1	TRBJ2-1	TGCGCCAGCAGCCAAGATCCAGACCCCTCTCGCGATGAGCAGTTCTTC	CASSQDPDPSRDEQFF
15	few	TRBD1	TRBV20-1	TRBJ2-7	TGCAGTGCTAGCGTTTACCGGGACAGGGCTTCCGAGCAGTACTTC	CSASVYRDRASEQYF
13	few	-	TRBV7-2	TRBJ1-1	TGTGCCAGCAGCACCGACCTTGGGGTCGGAGCTTTCTTT	CASSTDLGVGAFF
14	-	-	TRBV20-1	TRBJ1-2	TGCAGTGCTAGAGATGGACTCAACTACTATGGCTACACCTTC	CSARDGLNYYGYTF
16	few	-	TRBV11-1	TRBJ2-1	TGTGCCAGCAGCTTGGAACCGGGACTTTCCTACAATGAGCAGTTCTTC	CASSLEPGLSYNEQFF
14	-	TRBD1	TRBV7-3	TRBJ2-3	TGTGCCAGCAGAGCACAGGGGGAAGCAGATACGCAGTATTTT	CASRAQGEADTQYF
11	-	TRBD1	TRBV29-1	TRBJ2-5	TGCAGCGTCTCCGGGACAGAAGAGCAGTACTTC	CSVSGTEEQYF
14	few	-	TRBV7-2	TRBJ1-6	TGTGCCAGCAGCCCGGACCCAGGGGAATCACCCCTCCACTTT	CASSPDPGESPLHF
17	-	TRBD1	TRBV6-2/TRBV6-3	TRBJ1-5	TGTGCCAGCAGTTCCCCTCACAGGGGTTATTTCAATCAGCCCCAGCATTTT	CASSSPHRGYFNQPQHF
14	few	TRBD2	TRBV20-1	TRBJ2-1	TGCAGTGCTGGGCAAGCGGGACCCTACAATGAGCAGTTCTTC	CSAGQAGPYNEQFF
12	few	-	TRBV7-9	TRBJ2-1	TGTGCCAGCAGCCAGCAGCGGGATGAGCAGTTCTTC	CASSQQRDEQFF
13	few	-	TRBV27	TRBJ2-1	TGTGCCAGCAGTCAGACTAGAATGAATGAGCAGTTCTTC	CASSQTRMNEQFF
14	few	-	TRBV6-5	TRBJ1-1	TGTGCCAGCATTAGCCCGGGAGTGAACACTGAAGCTTTCTTT	CASISPGVNTEAFF
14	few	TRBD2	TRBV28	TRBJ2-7	TGTGCCAGCAGAATAGCGGGAGTCTCCTACGAGCAGTACTTC	CASRIAGVSYEQYF
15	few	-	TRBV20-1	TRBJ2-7	TGCAGTGCTAGAGATCAAGGTCCCCGCTGGGTCGAGCAGTACTTC	CSARDQGPRWVEQYF
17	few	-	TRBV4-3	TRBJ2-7	TGCGCCAGCAGCCAAGATGTCCCCGGGGCTCTCTCCTACGAGCAGTACTTC	CASSQDVPGALSYEQYF
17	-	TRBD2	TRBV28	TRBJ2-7	TGTGCCAGCAGTCCAACTAGCGGGGCTCTTAGCTCCTACGAGCAGTACTTC	CASSPTSGALSSYEQYF
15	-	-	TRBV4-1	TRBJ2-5	TGCGCCAGCAGCCAAGAAGCTGGGGACCAAGAGACCCAGTACTTC	CASSQEAGDQETQYF
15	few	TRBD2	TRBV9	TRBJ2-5	TGTGCCAGCAGCGTAGGGGGACTAGTAGAAGAGACCCAGTACTTC	CASSVGGLVEETQYF
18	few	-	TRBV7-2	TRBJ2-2	TGTGCCAGCAGCCCCTGGGAAGCCGACCGACTGGCCACCGGGGAGCTGTTTTTT	CASSPWEADRLATGELFF
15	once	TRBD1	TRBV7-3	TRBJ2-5	TGTGCCAGCAGCCAAGATTATAACAGGGGAGAGACCCAGTACTTC	CASSQDYNRGETQYF
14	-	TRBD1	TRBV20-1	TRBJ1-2	TGCAGTGCTCGGGGACAGTACTTCACGTATGGCTACACCTTC	CSARGQYFTYGYTF
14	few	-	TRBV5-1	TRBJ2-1	TGCGCCAGCAGCTTGGCAACGGTGTACAATGAGCAGTTCTTC	CASSLATVYNEQFF
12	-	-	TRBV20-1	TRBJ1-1	TGCAGTGCTTCGGGGGGGGACACTGAAGCTTTCTTT	CSASGGDTEAFF
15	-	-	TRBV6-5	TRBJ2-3	TGTGCCAGCAGTTACTCGACGGTACTGGCGGATACGCAGTATTTT	CASSYSTVLADTQYF
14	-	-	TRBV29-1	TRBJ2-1	TGCAGCGTTGAGGACGTTGCCCCCACAAATGAGCAGTTCTTC	CSVEDVAPTNEQFF